This entry lists 23 T cell receptor beta chains sequenced from one sample in a study of blood T cell repertoires in COVID-19. TCRdb's table, derived via immunoSEQ multiplex PCR, lists solely in-frame clones and lacks some. The profile shows roughly 380,000 clones, around 87% of them singletons. Sequenced: PBMCs or T cells enriched from blood (not recorded which). All receptors derive from a man in his thirties or forties who had recovered from COVID-19.

A few counts support this clone. V and J are TRBV6-2 or TRBV6-3 and TRBJ2-5, with 10 positions matching TRBD2. This CDR3 has 17 residues. Per germline, CDR1 MNHEY and CDR2 SVGEGT. The J segment lost 4 bases and the V segment lost 4 bases, leaving 12 bases of the junction unmatched. The CDR3 spells CASSSFGVAGGGETQYF. The DNA of the CDR3 is TGTGCCAGCAGTTCCTTCGGGGTAGCGGGGGGAGGAGAGACCCAGTACTTC.

The rearrangement links TRBV19 to TRBJ2-5; D possibly corresponds to TRBD1 (6 bases). Germline V gene lookup returns CDR1 LNHDA and CDR2 SQIVND (reference sequence). The V end was cut by 4 bases, the J end by 4 bases, with 10 bases between. The CDR3 loop spans 13 amino acids. The CDR3 spells CASSRGRLETQYF. The CDR3 coding sequence is TGTGCCAGTAGTAGGGGGCGATTAGAGACCCAGTACTTC.

This clone came up once. This chain links TRBV5-5 with TRBJ2-7; D is perhaps TRBD2 (6 bases). The CDR3 runs 14 residues. V shed 5 bases and J shed 2 bases, with 14 bases lying between them. Germline CDR1 reads SGHKS; CDR2 reads YYEKEE (reference sequence). The CDR3 bases are TGTGCCAGCAGACCCGGGACTGGGACCTACGAGCAGTACTTC. Residues: CASRPGTGTYEQYF. Looking up the rest from reference TRBV5-5 and TRBJ2-7 gives the full variable domain: DAGVTQSPTHLIKTRGQQVTLRCSPISGHKSVSWYQQVLGQGPQFIFQYYEKEERGRGNFPDRFSARQFPNYSSELNVNALLLGDSALYLCASRPGTGTYEQYFGPGTRLTVT.

This clone was seen a few times. This rearrangement joins TRBV6-5 to TRBJ1-2, with D tentatively TRBD1 (6 bases). CDR1 is MNHEY and CDR2 is SVGAGI in the germline V gene. CDR3 size: 15 residues. Trimming pared 6 bases from V and 4 bases from J, leaving 18 bases between. DNA for the CDR3: TGTGCCAGCAGGCCGGGACACTCTTCCTCCTATGGCTACACCTTC. Translating it yields CASRPGHSSSYGYTF.

The J gene is TRBJ1-1, the V gene TRBV6-5; 9 bases map to TRBD1. This CDR3 has 14 amino acids. Germline CDR1 and CDR2: MNHEY and SVGAGI. V gave up 6 bases and J gave up 4 bases; unmatched junction bases: 6. This chain's CDR3 is CASSDRGSVTEAFF. The CDR3 DNA follows: TGTGCCAGCAGCGACAGGGGGTCGGTCACTGAAGCTTTCTTT.

As DNA, the CDR3 is TGTGCCAGCAGCGAATTACAGGGATGGGGCACTGAAGCTTTCTTT. It codes for CASSELQGWGTEAFF. This chain links TRBV9 with TRBJ1-1; perhaps TRBD1 as D (6 bases). Looked up from germline, CDR1 is SGDLS and CDR2 is YYNGEE. V was trimmed by 3 bases and J by 4 bases, leaving 16 bases between them. The CDR3 runs 15 residues.

V and J are TRBV19 and TRBJ2-3; D gene ambiguous. Germline CDR1 LNHDA, CDR2 SQIVND (reference sequence). This CDR3 has 19 residues. Trimming stripped 3 bases from V and 0 bases from J, with 22 bases between. The CDR3 loop reads CASSIRIVLPRFSTDTQYF. The CDR3 bases are TGTGCCAGTAGTATTCGAATAGTACTCCCCCGATTTAGCACAGATACGCAGTATTTT. Supplemented by reference TRBV19 and TRBJ2-3, the full variable domain reads DGGITQSPKYLFRKEGQNVTLSCEQNLNHDAMYWYRQDPGQGLRLIYYSQIVNDFQKGDIAEGYSVSREKKESFPLTVTSAQKNPTAFYLCASSIRIVLPRFSTDTQYFGPGTRLTVL.

V gene TRBV7-6 combines with J gene TRBJ2-2; D may be TRBD1 (6 bases). The V end lost 6 bases, the J end lost 2 bases, and 16 bases lay between the germline ends. This CDR3 region has 16 residues. Germline V gene data show CDR1 as SGHVS and CDR2 as FNYEAQ. The CDR3 nucleotides read TGTGCCAGCAGTCCCTCCGCCGGGACAAACACCGGGGAGCTGTTTTTT. Translation: CASSPSAGTNTGELFF.

This clone was picked up one time. This chain joins TRBV18 and TRBJ1-1; 12 nucleotides align to TRBD1. The germline CDR1 and CDR2 sequences are KGHSH and LQKENI. V dropped 5 bases and J dropped 0; count of bases not matched to a gene: 7. This CDR3 contains 17 residues. The CDR3 spells CASSIIGTGGLNTEAFF. CDR3 bases: TGTGCCAGCTCAATAATCGGGACAGGGGGCTTGAACACTGAAGCTTTCTTT.

The V gene is TRBV11-3, the J gene TRBJ1-3; the D gene is possibly TRBD1 (6 bases). CDR1 SGHNT and CDR2 YENEEA come from the germline V gene. The CDR3 covers 13 residues. V was cut by 5 bases and J by 3 bases, with 8 bases left in between. CDR3 bases: TGTGCCAGCAGCCGGGACATTGGAAACACCATATATTTT. Its translation: CASSRDIGNTIYF.

The chain uses TRBV30 and TRBJ1-2, with 7 positions matching TRBD1. CDR3 length: 16 amino acids. Germline V gene lookup returns CDR1 GTSNPN and CDR2 SVGIG (reference sequence). Trimming cost V 1 base and J 0 bases; bases outside gene matches: 8. CDR3 bases: TGTGCCTGGAGTGGAGGAGACAGGGTAACTAACTATGGCTACACCTTC. Its translation: CAWSGGDRVTNYGYTF.

V gene TRBV30 combines with J gene TRBJ1-2, with 12 bases that match TRBD1. Germline trimming cut 0 bases from V and 3 bases from J; bases unmatched to any gene: 8. The germline V gene has CDR1 GTSNPN and CDR2 SVGIG (reference sequence). The CDR3 length is 17 residues. CDR3 in amino acids: CAWSVSGTGGLHYGYTF. The CDR3 bases are TGTGCCTGGAGTGTATCTGGGACAGGGGGCTTGCACTATGGCTACACCTTC.

The chain couples TRBV5-4 to TRBJ2-2; D is possibly TRBD1 (7 bases). From germline, CDR1 is SGHNT and CDR2 YYREEE (reference sequence). Trimming removed 6 bases at V and 6 bases at J, with 21 bases between. The CDR3 contains 16 residues. CDR3 sequence (DNA): TGTGCCAGCACCGAAGGAGGGGGCGGTTTTTCCGGGGAGCTGTTTTTT. It translates to CASTEGGGGFSGELFF.

V and J are TRBV4-1 and TRBJ1-2, with D tentatively TRBD1 (5 bases). This CDR3 is 14 amino acids long. The V end was cut by 4 bases, the J end by 4 bases, with 13 bases between. Germline assignment: CDR1 MGHRA and CDR2 YSYEKL. The CDR3 region is CASSPRDGGYGYTF. The CDR3 coding sequence is TGCGCCAGCAGCCCCAGGGACGGGGGCTATGGCTACACCTTC.

The V call is TRBV20-1, the J call TRBJ2-1; D might be TRBD2 (5 bases). CDR3 length: 11 amino acids. Deletions cut 7 bases from V and 5 bases from J, with 9 bases between. Germline V lookup: CDR1 DFQATT, CDR2 SNEGSKA (reference sequence). The CDR3 sequence: CSGGRNNEQFF. In DNA, the CDR3 is TGCAGTGGTGGGAGAAACAATGAGCAGTTCTTC.

The chain combines TRBV6-2 or TRBV6-3 with TRBJ2-2; no definite D call. V shed 6 bases and J shed 1 base, with 15 bases lying between them. This CDR3 has 16 residues. CDR1 MNHEY and CDR2 SVGEGT come from the germline V gene. Here the CDR3 reads CASSLTSSVNTGELFF. CDR3 DNA sequence: TGTGCCAGCAGCCTTACCTCCTCGGTGAACACCGGGGAGCTGTTTTTT.

The V call is TRBV4-1, the J call TRBJ2-4; D not certain. Germline V gives CDR1 MGHRA, CDR2 YSYEKL. The germline V and J ends were trimmed by 1 base and 8 bases, with 9 bases remaining between them. This CDR3 is 13 amino acids long. For the CDR3, the DNA is TGCGCCAGCAGCCAAGTGGCGGCGGACATTCAGTACTTC. Translation gives CASSQVAADIQYF.

The V call is TRBV5-1, the J call TRBJ1-1; TRBD1 matches at 7 bases. The CDR3 totals 14 residues. The V and J ends lost 4 bases and 3 bases, in that order; junction bases with no gene match: 6. CDR1 is SGHRS, CDR2 YFSETQ, per germline. The CDR3 spells CASSPVTGYTEAFF. DNA for the CDR3: TGCGCCAGCAGCCCGGTGACAGGGTACACTGAAGCTTTCTTT.

This clone was observed a few times. Different DNA sequences within this sample yield the same CDR3. The V call is TRBV6-5, the J call TRBJ1-5, with 8 bases matching TRBD1. Per the germline V gene, CDR1 is MNHEY and CDR2 is SVGAGI. CDR3 size: 14 residues. V was clipped by 4 bases and J by 3 bases; unmatched bases: 2. The CDR3 DNA follows: TGTGCCAGCAGTTCCCAGGGGGCCAATCAGCCCCAGCATTTT. Translated: CASSSQGANQPQHF.

This clone was seen just once. V is TRBV12-3 or TRBV12-4 and J is TRBJ1-2; D gene unclear. This CDR3 spans 13 amino acids. With 3 bases removed from V and 6 bases from J, the gap between germline ends came to 11 bases. CDR3 in amino acids: CASSLSFVDGYTF. CDR3 nucleotide sequence: TGTGCCAGCAGTTTGAGTTTTGTGGATGGCTACACCTTC.

This sequence joins TRBV6-5 and TRBJ1-3; D is perhaps TRBD1 (6 bases). The CDR3 is made up of 15 amino acids. V was pared by 8 bases and J by 0 bases, with 14 bases between. Germline V gives CDR1 MNHEY, CDR2 SVGAGI. The CDR3 spells CASSKKGGSGNTIYF. DNA of the CDR3: TGTGCCAGCTCCAAGAAAGGGGGCTCTGGAAACACCATATATTTT.

The rearrangement links TRBV5-8 to TRBJ1-1; TRBD1 might be the D (5 bases). V gave up 2 bases and J gave up 0 bases, with 8 bases separating them. CDR3 length equals 14 residues. The V gene's germline CDR1 is SGHTS and CDR2 YDEGEE. In nucleotides, the CDR3 is TGTGCCAGCAGCTTCGACAGCATGAACACTGAAGCTTTCTTT. It encodes CASSFDSMNTEAFF.

CDR3 loop: CASSLIGTGGTEAFF. The CDR3, as DNA: TGTGCCAGCAGCTTAATTGGGACAGGTGGAACTGAAGCTTTCTTT. V and J are TRBV7-3 and TRBJ1-1, with TRBD1 matching 8 bases. Per the germline V gene, CDR1 is SGHTA and CDR2 is FQGTGA. The CDR3 runs to 15 residues. J was trimmed by 5 bases and V by 1 base; bases with no gene match: 6.